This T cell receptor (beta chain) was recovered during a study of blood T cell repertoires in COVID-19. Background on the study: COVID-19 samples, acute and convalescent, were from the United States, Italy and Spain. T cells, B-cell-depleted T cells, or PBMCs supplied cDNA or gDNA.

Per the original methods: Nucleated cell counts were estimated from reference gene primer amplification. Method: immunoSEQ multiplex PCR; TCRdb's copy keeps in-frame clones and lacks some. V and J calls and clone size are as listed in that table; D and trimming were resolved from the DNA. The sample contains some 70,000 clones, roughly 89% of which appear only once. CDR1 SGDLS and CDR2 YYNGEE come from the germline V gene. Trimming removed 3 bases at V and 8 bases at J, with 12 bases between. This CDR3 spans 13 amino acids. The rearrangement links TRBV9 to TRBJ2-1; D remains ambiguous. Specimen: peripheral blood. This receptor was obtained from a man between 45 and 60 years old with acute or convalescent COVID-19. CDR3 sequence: CASSADPGHEQFF. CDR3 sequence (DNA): TGTGCCAGCAGCGCCGATCCTGGGCATGAGCAGTTCTTC.